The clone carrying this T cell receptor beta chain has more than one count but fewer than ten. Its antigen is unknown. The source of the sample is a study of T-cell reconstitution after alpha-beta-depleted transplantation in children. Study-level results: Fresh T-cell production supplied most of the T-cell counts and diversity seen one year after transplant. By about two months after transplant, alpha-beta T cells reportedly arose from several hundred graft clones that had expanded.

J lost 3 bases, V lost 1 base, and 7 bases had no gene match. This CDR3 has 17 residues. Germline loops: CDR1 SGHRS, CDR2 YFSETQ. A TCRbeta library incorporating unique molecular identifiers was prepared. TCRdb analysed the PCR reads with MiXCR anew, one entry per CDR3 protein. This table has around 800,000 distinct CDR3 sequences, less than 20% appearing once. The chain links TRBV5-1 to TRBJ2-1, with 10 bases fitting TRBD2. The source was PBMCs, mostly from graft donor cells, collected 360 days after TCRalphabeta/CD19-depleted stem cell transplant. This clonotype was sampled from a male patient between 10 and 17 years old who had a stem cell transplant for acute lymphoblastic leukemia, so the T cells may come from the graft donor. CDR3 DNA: TGCGCCAGCAGCTTGCTAGCGGGAGAGGCATACTACAATGAGCAGTTCTTC. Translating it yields CASSLLAGEAYYNEQFF.